This record concerns one T cell receptor beta chain sequence. Its antigen remains unknown. The data originate from a study of T cell responses to AZD1222 COVID-19 vaccine. Study overall: Second-dose recipients at about 4 or about 12 weeks were treated as one pooled group. Study observations and caveats: Spike-specific TCR breadth rose after two AZD1222 doses, and depth rose as well. Dominant CD4 TCR responses targeted spike regions 160-218 and 743-854. Most donors were white British, females outnumbered males, and clonal diversity was possibly underestimated.

The CDR3 contains 15 residues. Unmatched junction bases numbered 8, after V lost 5 bases and J lost 7 bases. Germline CDR1 and CDR2: SGHNT and YYREEE (reference sequence). The assay was immunoSEQ multiplex PCR, and TCRdb's table has in-frame clones only and misses some. The profile shows roughly 130,000 clones, 88% of them singletons. The sequence was collected from an adult in good health. V is TRBV5-4 and J is TRBJ2-2; TRBD1 agrees at 10 bases. This specimen was peripheral blood, taken on day 0 of AZD1222 vaccination. In DNA form, the CDR3 reads TGTGCCAGCAGGGCGCTGGGACAGGGGAACGGGGAGCTGTTTTTT. Translation gives CASRALGQGNGELFF.